This passage covers 31 T cell receptor beta chains from one sample sequenced in a study of shared clonotypes between healthy human individuals. Some clones are missing from TCRdb's copy, which holds only in-frame ones; the method was immunoSEQ multiplex PCR. This table has approximately 2.5 million clones, approximately 92% appearing once. The sample was naive CD4+ T cells sorted from blood. Subset meaning: CD45RA+ positively selected. The receptors come from a man aged 18 to 29 in good health.

V usage is TRBV7-2 and J usage is TRBJ2-1, with D maybe TRBD1 (6 bases). V was pared by 3 bases and J by 2 bases, with 14 bases between. CDR3 size: 16 residues. CDR1 and CDR2 (germline): SGHTA, FQGNSA. CDR3 nucleotide sequence: TGTGCCAGCAGCTTGATAGGGGGAACGACCTACAATGAGCAGTTCTTC. The encoded protein is CASSLIGGTTYNEQFF.

The V gene is TRBV5-1, the J gene TRBJ2-1, with 8 bases matching TRBD2. V dropped 1 base and J dropped 7; count of bases not matched to a gene: 7. The germline V gene encodes CDR1 SGHRS and CDR2 YFSETQ. CDR3 length: 15 residues. The CDR3 sequence is CASSLSSGIWNEQFF. CDR3 in DNA: TGCGCCAGCAGCTTGAGTAGCGGGATTTGGAATGAGCAGTTCTTC.

V and J are TRBV7-3 and TRBJ1-3, with 9 bases matching TRBD1. The germline CDR1 and CDR2 sequences are SGHTA and FQGTGA. The CDR3 consists of 15 residues. J was trimmed by 3 bases and V by 5 bases; bases with no gene match: 5. The DNA for the CDR3 is TGTGCCAGCAGCATACAGGGGGCCGGTGGAAACACCATATATTTT. Its translation is CASSIQGAGGNTIYF.

CDR3 sequence reads: CASSKMGPGEDNEQFF. CDR3 coding DNA: TGTGCCAGCAGCAAAATGGGACCCGGGGAGGACAATGAGCAGTTCTTC. The chain carries TRBV21-1 and TRBJ2-1; the D call of TRBD2 is as the table states it, not checked on the DNA. TRBV21-1 is labeled a pseudogene. The CDR3 loop spans 16 amino acids.

The CDR3 DNA sequence: TGTGCTAGTGGTTTGGTATTTAAGGCACGGGGACTAGCAAAACAAGAGACCCAGTACTTC. It encodes CASGLVFKARGLAKQETQYF. The chain combines TRBV12-5 with TRBJ2-5, with 9 bases that match TRBD2. The CDR3 is 20 residues long. Germline CDR1 and CDR2: LGHNT and FRNRAP. J was trimmed by 2 bases and V by 0 bases; bases with no gene match: 16.

The chain has TRBV5-4 and TRBJ1-1, with no clear D. Germline assignment: CDR1 SGHNT and CDR2 YYREEE (reference sequence). V was pared by 3 bases and J by 4 bases, with 19 bases between. The CDR3 sequence is 16 residues long. The CDR3 protein is CASSSRVESWGTEAFF. As DNA, the CDR3 is TGTGCCAGCAGCTCCCGAGTCGAGAGCTGGGGCACTGAAGCTTTCTTT. The full variable domain, in which reference TRBV5-4 and TRBJ1-1 provide the parts outside the CDR3, is ETGVTQSPTHLIKTRGQQVTLRCSSQSGHNTVSWYQQALGQGPQFIFQYYREEENGRGNFPPRFSGLQFPNYSSELNVNALELDDSALYLCASSSRVESWGTEAFFGQGTRLTVV.

This chain links TRBV6-6 with TRBJ1-2, with 7 bases fitting TRBD1. With 6 bases clipped from V and 8 bases from J, the junction kept 3 bases outside the gene matches. The CDR3 extends over 11 amino acids. CDR1 is MNHNY, CDR2 SVGAGI, per germline (reference sequence). CDR3 protein: CASRQQGGYTF. Written as DNA, the CDR3 is TGTGCCAGCAGACAACAGGGGGGCTACACCTTC.

The rearrangement joins TRBV21-1 to TRBJ2-7; the D segment call TRBD1 is taken from the table without a DNA check. TRBV21-1 is a pseudogene. This CDR3 has 13 amino acids. The CDR3 region is CASNKTGSYEQYF. CDR3 DNA sequence: TGTGCCAGCAACAAGACAGGGAGCTACGAGCAGTACTTC.

This chain links TRBV7-3 with TRBJ1-2; D remains ambiguous. The germline V and J ends were trimmed by 1 base and 4 bases, with 7 bases remaining between them. CDR3 length: 13 amino acids. The V gene's germline CDR1 is SGHTA and CDR2 FQGTGA. CDR3 amino acids: CASSLSRSYGYTF. In DNA form, the CDR3 reads TGTGCCAGCAGCTTAAGCAGGAGCTATGGCTACACCTTC. The full variable domain, rest sourced from reference TRBV7-3 and TRBJ1-2, is GAGVSQTPSNKVTEKGKYVELRCDPISGHTALYWYRQSLGQGPEFLIYFQGTGAADDSGLPNDRFFAVRPEGSVSTLKIQRTERGDSAVYLCASSLSRSYGYTFGSGTRLTVV.

The chain employs TRBV5-1 and TRBJ1-2; 8 bases agree with TRBD1. Trimming cost V 3 bases and J 1 base; bases outside gene matches: 8. The CDR3 is made up of 16 amino acids. Germline lookup yields CDR1 SGHRS and CDR2 YFSETQ. CDR3 nucleotide sequence: TGCGCCAGCAGCTCCCAGGGGGCCAGCGTTAACTATGGCTACACCTTC. Protein sequence: CASSSQGASVNYGYTF.

J is TRBJ2-5 and V is TRBV5-1, with D possibly called TRBD1 or TRBD2 (5 bases each). The V and J ends lost 3 bases and 5 bases respectively, with 17 bases between them. This CDR3 contains 15 residues. The germline V gene has CDR1 SGHRS and CDR2 YFSETQ. The CDR3 reads CASSYYPQGEETQYF. The CDR3 nucleotides read TGCGCCAGCAGCTACTACCCTCAGGGAGAGGAGACCCAGTACTTC.

This sequence joins TRBV2 and TRBJ2-3; D ambiguous. This CDR3 is built from 12 residues. The germline V and J ends were trimmed by 6 bases and 8 bases, with 12 bases remaining between them. Germline loops: CDR1 SNHLY, CDR2 FYNNEI. The CDR3: CASRSQAITQYF. The CDR3 DNA reads as TGTGCCAGCAGATCCCAAGCCATTACGCAGTATTTT.

This clone has just a few counts. J is TRBJ2-7 and V is TRBV7-2; 8 nucleotides agree with TRBD2. The J segment lost 7 bases and the V segment lost 2 bases, leaving 13 bases of the junction unmatched. Germline V gene sequence: CDR1 SGHTA, CDR2 FQGNSA. The CDR3 is made up of 16 amino acids. The CDR3 DNA is TGTGCCAGCAGCTTAACGAGCGGGAGTGGGCCTAGGGAGCAGTACTTC. Its translation: CASSLTSGSGPREQYF.

In DNA, the CDR3 is TGTGCCAGCAGTAAGGACAGGTCCTACAATGAGCAGTTCTTC. It yields the protein CASSKDRSYNEQFF. The chain couples TRBV27 to TRBJ2-1, with TRBD1 identical over 7 bases. The germline V gene encodes CDR1 MNHEY and CDR2 SMNVEV (reference sequence). V lost 5 bases to trimming and J lost 1 base; unmatched junction nucleotides: 2. This CDR3 region has 14 residues.

The V gene is TRBV5-5, the J gene TRBJ2-6; D might be TRBD1 (5 bases). CDR1 is SGHKS, CDR2 YYEKEE, per germline (reference sequence). The V and J ends lost 5 bases and 0 bases respectively, with 12 bases between them. There are 16 residues in the CDR3. DNA for the CDR3: TGTGCCAGCAGTTATACAGGACCCTCTGGGGCCAACGTCCTGACTTTC. This sequence encodes CASSYTGPSGANVLTF.

This clone is a singleton in its sample. The chain links TRBV2 to TRBJ2-5; possibly TRBD1 for D (6 bases). Trimming left V 2 bases short and J 1 base short, with 14 bases between. Germline V gives CDR1 SNHLY, CDR2 FYNNEI. The CDR3 consists of 16 residues. The CDR3 loop reads CASSEMGAWVQETQYF. In DNA, the CDR3 is TGTGCCAGCAGTGAAATGGGGGCATGGGTCCAAGAGACCCAGTACTTC. Full variable domain (missing parts from reference TRBV2 and TRBJ2-5): EPEVTQTPSHQVTQMGQEVILRCVPISNHLYFYWYRQILGQKVEFLVSFYNNEISEKSEIFDDQFSVERPDGSNFTLKIRSTKLEDSAMYFCASSEMGAWVQETQYFGPGTRLLVL.

The chain carries TRBV19 and TRBJ2-5; TRBD2 aligns across 9 bases. CDR1 LNHDA and CDR2 SQIVND come from the germline V gene (reference sequence). The CDR3 runs to 17 residues. V was clipped by 3 bases and J by 5 bases; unmatched bases: 13. This CDR3 is CASSISGREGARETQYF. As DNA, the CDR3 is TGTGCCAGTAGTATCTCGGGGCGGGAGGGGGCTCGTGAGACCCAGTACTTC.

The table lists this clone with a count of one. The rearrangement uses TRBV18 and TRBJ2-1; 10 bases fit TRBD2. Germline loops: CDR1 KGHSH, CDR2 LQKENI. This CDR3 is 13 amino acids long. V was clipped by 10 bases and J by 4 bases; unmatched bases: 4. CDR3 sequence (DNA): TGTGCCACCCGGACTAGCGGTTACAATGAGCAGTTCTTC. This translates into CATRTSGYNEQFF. The full variable domain, its missing parts supplied by reference TRBV18 and TRBJ2-1, is NAGVMQNPRHLVRRRGQEARLRCSPMKGHSHVYWYRQLPEEGLKFMVYLQKENIIDESGMPKERFSAEFPKEGPSILRIQQVVRGDSAAYFCATRTSGYNEQFFGPGTRLTVL.

The chain uses TRBV6-1 and TRBJ2-4; D may be TRBD1 or TRBD2 (5 bases each). The CDR3 covers 13 residues. Germline assignment: CDR1 MNHNS and CDR2 SASEGT. V was cut by 2 bases and J by 15 bases, with 17 bases left in between. In nucleotides, the CDR3 is TGTGCCAGCAGTGAACAGGGACGGCCGTCCGGGTACTTC. Translating it yields CASSEQGRPSGYF.

The chain is built from TRBV6-1 and TRBJ2-7, with a possible D match to TRBD2 (7 bases). Germline assignment: CDR1 MNHNS and CDR2 SASEGT. Trimming took 6 bases from V and 3 from J, leaving 18 bases between them. The CDR3 is 15 residues long. The CDR3 is CASSERGGKGYEQYF. The CDR3 DNA reads TGTGCCAGCAGCGAGAGGGGGGGGAAGGGCTACGAGCAGTACTTC.

V is TRBV30 and J is TRBJ2-7; tentative D call: TRBD2 (6 bases). Trimming removed 5 bases at V and 2 bases at J, with 13 bases between. This CDR3 is built from 13 residues. Germline-derived CDR1 and CDR2 are GTSNPN and SVGIG (reference sequence). CDR3 region: CAWGLWGAYEQYF. CDR3 coding DNA: TGTGCCTGGGGGCTCTGGGGGGCCTACGAGCAGTACTTC.

The genes are TRBV2 and TRBJ1-4, with 7 nucleotides matching TRBD1. Germline V gene lookup returns CDR1 SNHLY and CDR2 FYNNEI. CDR3 size: 14 residues. Trimming removed 6 bases from V and 7 bases from J; junction bases left unmatched: 8. CDR3 loop: CASRPQGVLEKLFF. DNA for the CDR3: TGTGCCAGCAGACCCCAGGGGGTTCTTGAAAAACTGTTTTTT. Full variable domain (missing parts from reference TRBV2 and TRBJ1-4): EPEVTQTPSHQVTQMGQEVILRCVPISNHLYFYWYRQILGQKVEFLVSFYNNEISEKSEIFDDQFSVERPDGSNFTLKIRSTKLEDSAMYFCASRPQGVLEKLFFGSGTQLSVL.

The J gene is TRBJ1-5, the V gene TRBV6-5; D remains ambiguous. CDR3 length: 14 amino acids. CDR1 and CDR2 from the germline V gene are MNHEY and SVGAGI. V was clipped by 6 bases and J by 6 bases, with 15 bases between them. For the CDR3, the DNA is TGTGCCAGCAGAAAAGCACAATCAAGTCAGCCCCAGCATTTT. Protein product: CASRKAQSSQPQHF.

The J gene is TRBJ2-1, the V gene TRBV5-1; 7 bases fit TRBD2. Germline CDR1 SGHRS, CDR2 YFSETQ. This CDR3 has 15 residues. Trimming removed 4 bases from V and 0 bases from J; junction bases left unmatched: 4. The CDR3 coding sequence is TGCGCCAGCAGCGGCCGGGACTACTCCTACAATGAGCAGTTCTTC. Its protein is CASSGRDYSYNEQFF.

The chain joins TRBV19 to TRBJ1-5; D ambiguous. The CDR3 is made up of 13 amino acids. Trimming took 6 bases from V and 3 from J, leaving 9 bases between them. Germline V CDR1 and CDR2: LNHDA, SQIVND (reference sequence). CDR3 protein: CASSLVVNQPQHF. CDR3 DNA: TGTGCCAGTAGCTTAGTGGTCAATCAGCCCCAGCATTTT.

The V gene is TRBV6-1, the J gene TRBJ2-3, with D possibly TRBD2 on 6 matching bases. The V end was cut by 4 bases, the J end by 0 bases, with 11 bases between. This CDR3 comprises 15 residues. CDR1 is MNHNS and CDR2 is SASEGT in the germline V gene. Here the CDR3 reads CASSGRSGSTDTQYF. In DNA, the CDR3 is TGTGCCAGCAGTGGTCGTAGCGGAAGCACAGATACGCAGTATTTT.

Points on this clone: A read error may produce the germline difference seen at one junction end. V usage is TRBV30 and J usage is TRBJ2-5; 7 bases are shared with TRBD2. Per the germline V gene, CDR1 is GTSNPN and CDR2 is SVGIG (reference sequence). The CDR3 sequence is 13 residues long. The CDR3 nucleotides are TGTGTCTGGAGTGGGGGACTACAAGAGACCCAGTACTTC. It is translated as CVWSGGLQETQYF.

This clone came up once. The V call is TRBV5-1, the J call TRBJ2-3; D remains unclear. Trimming left V 3 bases short and J 4 bases short, with 9 bases between. The CDR3 sequence is 13 residues long. The germline gives CDR1 SGHRS, CDR2 YFSETQ. The CDR3 sequence: CASSYQQPDTQYF. CDR3 sequence (DNA): TGCGCCAGCAGCTACCAACAGCCAGATACGCAGTATTTT.

This chain connects TRBV19 to TRBJ2-7, with 13 nucleotides matching TRBD2. V lost 8 bases to trimming and J lost 4 bases; unmatched junction nucleotides: 17. Germline V gives CDR1 LNHDA, CDR2 SQIVND (reference sequence). The CDR3 is 18 amino acids. The CDR3 DNA reads as TGTGCCAGTGCGGACCACCCGGGACTAGCGGGAAATTTGTACGAGCAGTACTTC. Amino acid sequence: CASADHPGLAGNLYEQYF.

The chain carries TRBV7-2 and TRBJ1-2, with D perhaps TRBD1 (6 bases). The V end lost 1 base, the J end lost 8 bases, and 14 bases lay between the germline ends. Germline V gene data show CDR1 as SGHTA and CDR2 as FQGNSA. The CDR3 totals 14 residues. CDR3 nucleotides: TGTGCCAGCAGCTTAGGTGGGGGCCCTAAAGGCTACACCTTC. Translated, it gives CASSLGGGPKGYTF.

CDR3 nucleotide sequence: TGCGCCAGCAGCACGGGGACAGGGGATACCTCCTACAATGAGCAGTTCTTC. Amino acid sequence: CASSTGTGDTSYNEQFF. The chain recombines TRBV5-1 with TRBJ2-1, with 10 positions matching TRBD1. Germline CDR1 reads SGHRS; CDR2 reads YFSETQ. V gave up 4 bases and J gave up 0 bases; unmatched junction bases: 7. This CDR3 has 17 amino acids.